This is a list of T cell receptor beta chains from one sample in a study of regulatory T cells in long-lasting Graves disease. TCRdb reprocessed the multiplex PCR reads via MiXCR and lists one record per CDR3 protein. Among 510,000 or so distinct CDR3 sequences listed, around 12% were seen once. These data also featured in a second study, about T cells in Graves' hyperthyroidism and ophthalmopathy.

Sequences were derived from peripheral blood mononuclear cells (PBMCs), sampled at new diagnosis, from a patient treated with antithyroid drugs. Receptor source: a woman in her 30s with Graves disease. Both conserved end residues are part of each CDR3. A D gene is named only where the DNA matches it firmly. The listing skips clone size in some rows; elsewhere it reads once, few, many or a size class.

15 TRBJ2-7 . TRBV29-1 . TGCAGCGTCCTAACTCAGGGGTCTGGTTTCTACGAGCAGTACTTC CSVLTQGSGFYEQYF
14 TRBJ1-2 . TRBV12-3/TRBV12-4 many TGTGCCAGCAGTCCCCGGGCGCTGACCTATGGCTACACCTTC CASSPRALTYGYTF
14 TRBJ1-2 . TRBV24-1 . TGTGCCACCAGTGATTTGCAGCAAAGTCGAGGCTACACCTTC CATSDLQQSRGYTF
12 TRBJ1-1 . TRBV11-3 many TGTGCCAGCAGCCTGGGAAAGACTGAAGCTTTCTTT CASSLGKTEAFF
13 TRBJ2-1 . TRBV11-2 few TGTGCCAGCAGCTTATACGAGCCCAATGAGCAGTTCTTC CASSLYEPNEQFF
18 TRBJ1-3 . TRBV6-2/TRBV6-3 many TGTGCCAGCAGTTACTCACCCACCGGGACGGCCTCTGGAAACACCATATATTTT CASSYSPTGTASGNTIYF
18 TRBJ2-3 TRBD2 TRBV7-2 many TGTGCCAGCAGCTTAGGGTTGGCCGGGAGGTGGAACACAGATACGCAGTATTTT CASSLGLAGRWNTDTQYF
16 TRBJ1-5 . TRBV19 . TGTGCCAGTAGTATAAGGGACTATACGAGCAATCAGCCCCAGCATTTT CASSIRDYTSNQPQHF
15 TRBJ2-3 TRBD2 TRBV27 . TGTGCCACGGACCCAGCGGGAGGGGGCACAGATACGCAGTGTTTT CATDPAGGGTDTQCF
15 TRBJ2-3 TRBD1 TRBV30 many TGTGCCCTTCATAACATAGGACAGGGCACAGATACGCAGTATTTT CALHNIGQGTDTQYF
15 TRBJ2-3 . TRBV9 few TGTGCCAGCAGTGATGGGGCAGGGCCCGCAGATACGCAGTATTTT CASSDGAGPADTQYF
15 TRBJ2-1 . TRBV20-1 many TGCAGTGTGGCCAGCGGAAAGAGGTCCTACAATGAGCAGTTCTTC CSVASGKRSYNEQFF